The 6 T cell receptor beta chains listed next were all sequenced from one sample in a study of CD8 T cells in ankylosing spondylitis. TCRdb called the 5' RACE reads again in MiXCR, with one record for every CDR3 protein. The top ten hold 16% of the sample, which has about 200,000 distinct CDR3 sequences, around 13% seen once. The sequenced sample was blood, either unsorted or a sorted T cell fraction (not recorded which). The receptors derive from a male donor with ankylosing spondylitis or in good health (not recorded which).

This clonotype has a count of ten or more. J is TRBJ2-1 and V is TRBV5-1; D possibly corresponds to TRBD1 (6 bases). Germline V gives CDR1 SGHRS, CDR2 YFSETQ. The CDR3 loop spans 14 amino acids. The V and J ends lost 1 base and 9 bases respectively, with 14 bases between them. The CDR3 DNA follows: TGCGCCAGCAGCTTGAAAGGGGGTCCCCGTGAGCAGTTCTTC. It encodes CASSLKGGPREQFF.

This clonotype was seen ten or more times. The CDR3 region is CASSHSGSFHEQFF. The CDR3 DNA follows: TGTGCCAGCAGCCATAGCGGGAGCTTCCATGAGCAGTTCTTC. The chain joins TRBV14 to TRBJ2-1, with 9 nucleotides matching TRBD2. The CDR3 consists of 14 residues. V lost 3 bases to trimming and J lost 8 bases; unmatched junction nucleotides: 5. Germline V CDR1 and CDR2: SGHDN, FVKESK.

A few counts support this clonotype. V usage is TRBV12-3 or TRBV12-4 and J usage is TRBJ1-2; D may be TRBD1 (5 bases). The CDR3 length is 14 residues. Between the trimmed V and J ends, which lost 6 bases and 5 bases, there was a span of 16 bases. For the CDR3, the DNA is TGTGCCAGCAGCCTTTTTACTGGGGGGTATGGCTACACCTTC. As protein: CASSLFTGGYGYTF.

This chain connects TRBV21-1 to TRBJ2-7; the DNA was not compared with TRBD2, the D call given in the table. TRBV21-1 is a pseudogene locus. This CDR3 is built from 16 residues. In DNA form, the CDR3 reads TGTGCCAGCAGCAAAGGAGGAGGGAGGGCCTCTAGGGAGCAGTACTTC. This codes for CASSKGGGRASREQYF.

The chain combines TRBV29-1 with TRBJ1-1; 7 nucleotides align to TRBD1. The length of the CDR3 is 15 residues. J lost 1 base, V lost 4 bases, and 9 bases had no gene match. Germline V CDR1 and CDR2: SQVTM, ANQGSEA. The CDR3 DNA reads as TGCAGCGTTGGAGACAGGGTATGGAGGAACACTGAAGCTTTCTTT. This encodes CSVGDRVWRNTEAFF. Filled out from reference TRBV29-1 and TRBJ1-1, the complete variable domain reads SAVISQKPSRDICQRGTSLTIQCQVDSQVTMMFWYRQQPGQSLTLIATANQGSEATYESGFVIDKFPISRPNLTFSTLTVSNMSPEDSSIYLCSVGDRVWRNTEAFFGQGTRLTVV.

V is TRBV12-3 or TRBV12-4 and J is TRBJ2-3, with 8 bases identical to TRBD2. This CDR3 comprises 15 residues. Trimming at V came to 3 bases and at J to 2 bases, leaving 4 bases not matched to a gene. The CDR3 DNA is TGTGCCAGCAGTTTTCCGCGGGGGGCCACAGATACGCAGTATTTT. Its protein is CASSFPRGATDTQYF.